This T cell receptor beta chain comes out of a study of technical replicates of blood from several donors. This CDR3 has 15 amino acids. The junction had 2 bases not matched to a gene; V was cut back by 2 bases and J by 1 base. Germline V CDR1 and CDR2: SGHNT, YYREEE (reference sequence). Method: immunoSEQ multiplex PCR; TCRdb's copy keeps in-frame clones and lacks some. The sample has some 73,000 clones; around nine tenths are singletons. The chain is built from TRBV5-4 and TRBJ2-3; TRBD2 matches 9 bases. The sequencing input was PBMCs. The origin of this receptor is a human donor in good health. Some clones in this sample may be carry-over from other donors' samples. The CDR3 sequence is CASSLLAGGTDTQYF. Written as DNA, the CDR3 is TGTGCCAGCAGCTTATTAGCGGGGGGCACAGATACGCAGTATTTT.